The 9 T cell receptor beta chains below all came from one sample that was sequenced in a study of T cell repertoires in cytomegalovirus infection. Each CDR3 protein gets one entry after TCRdb re-called the reads with MiXCR. The sample has more than 400,000 distinct CDR3 sequences, less than 30% seen once. The material sequenced was PBMCs. Every receptor here comes from a human donor in good health (CMV status not recorded). Some clones in this sample may be carry-over from other donors' samples.

This clonotype appeared many times. The genes are TRBV7-2 and TRBJ2-3; D remains ambiguous. V gave up 1 base and J gave up 1 base, with 9 bases separating them. Germline assignment: CDR1 SGHTA and CDR2 FQGNSA. There are 15 residues in the CDR3. The CDR3 loop is CASSLEAVGTDTQYF. In nucleotides, the CDR3 is TGTGCCAGCAGCTTAGAGGCAGTAGGCACAGATACGCAGTATTTT.

This clonotype was detected many times. The genes are TRBV7-2 and TRBJ1-6, with 10 bases matching TRBD1. Germline assignment: CDR1 SGHTA and CDR2 FQGNSA. Trimming removed 5 bases from V and 10 bases from J; junction bases left unmatched: 5. The CDR3 is 14 amino acids. This chain's CDR3 is CASSRQGAESPLHF. The CDR3 bases are TGTGCCAGCAGCCGACAGGGGGCGGAATCACCCCTCCACTTT.

The chain uses TRBV27 and TRBJ2-7; D possibly corresponds to TRBD1 (5 bases). There are 14 residues in the CDR3. The germline CDR1 and CDR2 sequences are MNHEY and SMNVEV (reference sequence). V lost 3 bases and J lost 0, with 9 bases in between. Written as DNA, the CDR3 is TGTGCCAGCAGTTTTAGGGGCAGCTCCTACGAGCAGTACGTC. This gives the protein CASSFRGSSYEQYV.

This clonotype turned up a few times. The rearrangement joins TRBV12-3 or TRBV12-4 to TRBJ1-1, with a weak D call TRBD1 (5 bases). The V end lost 2 bases, the J end lost 5 bases, and 12 bases lay between the germline ends. The CDR3 is 14 residues long. CDR3 sequence (DNA): TGTGCCAGCAGTTTACCAGGGCCTGGGACTGAAGCTTTCTTT. Translating gives CASSLPGPGTEAFF.

The J gene is TRBJ1-2, the V gene TRBV7-2; D remains unclear. CDR1 and CDR2 from the germline V gene are SGHTA and FQGNSA. The CDR3 loop spans 15 amino acids. V gave up 1 base and J gave up 0 bases, with 9 bases separating them. The CDR3 loop reads CASSLGPKTNYGYTF. The DNA for the CDR3 is TGTGCCAGCAGCTTAGGTCCCAAGACTAACTATGGCTACACCTTC.

V is TRBV7-2 and J is TRBJ1-5; 9 bases agree with TRBD1. The ends lost 3 bases at V and 6 bases at J; junction bases unmatched: 6. This CDR3 is built from 15 residues. Per germline, CDR1 SGHTA and CDR2 FQGNSA. DNA of the CDR3: TGTGCCAGCAGCTTCGGGACAGGGTTAAGTCAGCCCCAGCATTTT. Translation: CASSFGTGLSQPQHF.

The chain has TRBV19 and TRBJ2-3, with D uncertain. CDR3 length equals 17 residues. The V end was cut by 4 bases, the J end by 2 bases, with 19 bases between. Germline V CDR1 and CDR2: LNHDA, SQIVND (reference sequence). This CDR3 is CASSTYRVEKSTDTQYF. The CDR3 DNA follows: TGTGCCAGTAGTACCTATAGGGTTGAGAAATCCACAGATACGCAGTATTTT.

In its sample, this clonotype was seen once. V usage is TRBV29-1 and J usage is TRBJ1-5; the D is unclear. V dropped 4 bases and J dropped 3 bases, with 7 bases sitting between them. CDR1 is SQVTM and CDR2 is ANQGSEA in the germline V gene. The CDR3 consists of 12 residues. The CDR3 bases are TGCAGCGTTGGAGGGATCAATCAGCCCCAGCATTTT. Its protein is CSVGGINQPQHF.

The sample holds a few counts of this clonotype. V and J are TRBV7-8 and TRBJ2-3; 14 nucleotides agree with TRBD2. Trimming took 3 bases from V and 6 from J; bases not matched to a gene: 5. The length of the CDR3 is 16 residues. The V gene's germline CDR1 is SGHVS and CDR2 FQNEAQ. CDR3 in DNA: TGTGCCAGCAGCTTCGGGACTAGCGGGAGACGGGATACGCAGTATTTT. It codes for CASSFGTSGRRDTQYF.